The sequence of this T cell receptor beta chain was determined in a study of response to subunit inactivated influenza vaccine. One entry per CDR3 protein results from TCRdb running MiXCR on the RT-PCR reads. The sample yields hundreds of thousands of distinct CDR3 sequences, around a sixth seen once. Germline loops: CDR1 MNHEY, CDR2 SVGAGI. V gave up 4 bases and J gave up 1 base, with 7 bases separating them. CDR3 length: 14 residues. The study's findings and limits: Authors suggested few new T cells are recruited by each seasonal influenza vaccination.

With respect to this clonotype: Antigen: not known.

J is TRBJ2-2 and V is TRBV6-5; D tentatively reads TRBD1 or TRBD2 (5 bases each). The sequenced sample was PBMCs from blood, obtained roughly 12 days after vaccination. This TCR derives from a man aged 45-60 years who received an inactivated influenza vaccine. CDR3 nucleotide sequence: TGTGCCAGCAGTTGGGACGAGAACACCGGGGAGCTGTTTTTT. It is translated as CASSWDENTGELFF.